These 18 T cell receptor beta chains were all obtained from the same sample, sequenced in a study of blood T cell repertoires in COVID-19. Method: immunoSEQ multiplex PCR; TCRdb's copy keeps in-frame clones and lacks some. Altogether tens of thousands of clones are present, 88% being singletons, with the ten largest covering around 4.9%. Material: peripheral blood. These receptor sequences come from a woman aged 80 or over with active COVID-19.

The CDR3 sequence is CASDPGVRTEAFF. Written as DNA, the CDR3 is TGTGCCAGCGACCCAGGGGTGAGGACTGAAGCTTTCTTT. V and J are TRBV19 and TRBJ1-1; possible D gene TRBD1, 6 bases. V gave up 9 bases and J gave up 5 bases, with 16 bases separating them. The CDR3 has 13 amino acids. Looked up from germline, CDR1 is LNHDA and CDR2 is SQIVND (reference sequence).

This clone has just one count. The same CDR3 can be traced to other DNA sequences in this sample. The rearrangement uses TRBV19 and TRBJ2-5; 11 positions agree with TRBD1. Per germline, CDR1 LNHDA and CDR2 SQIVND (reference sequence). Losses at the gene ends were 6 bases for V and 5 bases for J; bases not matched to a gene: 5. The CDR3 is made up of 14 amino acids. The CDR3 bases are TGTGCCAGTAGGGACAGGGGGCGAGGGGAGACCCAGTACTTC. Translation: CASRDRGRGETQYF. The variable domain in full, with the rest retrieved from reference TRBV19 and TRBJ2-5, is DGGITQSPKYLFRKEGQNVTLSCEQNLNHDAMYWYRQDPGQGLRLIYYSQIVNDFQKGDIAEGYSVSREKKESFPLTVTSAQKNPTAFYLCASRDRGRGETQYFGPGTRLLVL.

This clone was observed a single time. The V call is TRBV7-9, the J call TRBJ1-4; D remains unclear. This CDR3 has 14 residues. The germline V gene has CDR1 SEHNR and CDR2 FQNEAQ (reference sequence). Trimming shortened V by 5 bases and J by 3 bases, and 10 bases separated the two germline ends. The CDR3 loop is CASSPLGPNEKLFF. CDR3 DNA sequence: TGTGCCAGCAGCCCCCTCGGTCCTAATGAAAAACTGTTTTTT.

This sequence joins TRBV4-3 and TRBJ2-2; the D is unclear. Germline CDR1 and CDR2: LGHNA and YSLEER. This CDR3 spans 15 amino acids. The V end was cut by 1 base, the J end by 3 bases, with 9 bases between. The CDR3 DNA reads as TGCGCCAGCAGCCAAGGGTCCGGTTACACCGGGGAGCTGTTTTTT. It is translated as CASSQGSGYTGELFF.

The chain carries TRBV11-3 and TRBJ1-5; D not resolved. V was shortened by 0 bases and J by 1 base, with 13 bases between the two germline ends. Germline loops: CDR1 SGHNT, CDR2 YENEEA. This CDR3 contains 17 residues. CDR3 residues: CASSLELGRPSNQPQHF. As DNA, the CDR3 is TGTGCCAGCAGCTTAGAATTGGGGAGACCGAGCAATCAGCCCCAGCATTTT.

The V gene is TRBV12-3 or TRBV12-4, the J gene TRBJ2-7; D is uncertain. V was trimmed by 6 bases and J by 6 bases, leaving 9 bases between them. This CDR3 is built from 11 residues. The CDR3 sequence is CASSPSSEQYF. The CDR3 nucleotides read TGTGCCAGCAGCCCATCCAGCGAGCAGTACTTC.

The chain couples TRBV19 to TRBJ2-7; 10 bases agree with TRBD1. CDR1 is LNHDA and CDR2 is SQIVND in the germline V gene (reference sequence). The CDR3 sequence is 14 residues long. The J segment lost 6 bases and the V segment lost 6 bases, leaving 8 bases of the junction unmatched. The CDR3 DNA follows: TGTGCCAGTAGGCCGGGACAGGGGAGGGGCGAGCAGTACTTC. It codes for CASRPGQGRGEQYF.

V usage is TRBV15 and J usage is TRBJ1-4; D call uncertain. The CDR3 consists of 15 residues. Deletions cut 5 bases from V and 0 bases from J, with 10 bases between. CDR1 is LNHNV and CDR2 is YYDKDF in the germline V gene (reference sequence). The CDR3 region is CATSQSQATNEKLFF. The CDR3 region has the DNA TGTGCCACCAGCCAATCCCAGGCAACTAATGAAAAACTGTTTTTT.

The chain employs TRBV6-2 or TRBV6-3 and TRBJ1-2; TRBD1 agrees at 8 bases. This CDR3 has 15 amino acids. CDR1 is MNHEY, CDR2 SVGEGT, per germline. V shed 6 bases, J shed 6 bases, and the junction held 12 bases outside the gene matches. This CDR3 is CASSLEGQGGDGYTF. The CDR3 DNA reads TGTGCCAGCAGCCTCGAAGGACAGGGCGGGGATGGCTACACCTTC.

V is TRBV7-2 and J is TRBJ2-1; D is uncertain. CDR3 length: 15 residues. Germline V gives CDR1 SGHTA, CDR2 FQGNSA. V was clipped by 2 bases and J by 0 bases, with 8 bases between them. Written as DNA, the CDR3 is TGTGCCAGCAGCTTAACAGTGAGCTCCTACAATGAGCAGTTCTTC. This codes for CASSLTVSSYNEQFF.

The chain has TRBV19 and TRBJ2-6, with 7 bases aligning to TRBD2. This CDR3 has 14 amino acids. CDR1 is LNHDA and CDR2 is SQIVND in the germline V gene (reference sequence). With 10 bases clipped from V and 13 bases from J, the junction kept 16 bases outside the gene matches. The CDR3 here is CATNFGGSATVLTF. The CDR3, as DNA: TGTGCCACCAATTTCGGGGGGTCGGCCACGGTCCTGACTTTC.

The CDR3 region has the DNA TGTGCCAGCTCACGACTAGGCTCAAAGACCCAGTACTTC. It translates to CASSRLGSKTQYF. The chain combines TRBV18 with TRBJ2-5, with D possibly being TRBD2 (6 bases). The CDR3 contains 13 residues. Trimming pared 4 bases from V and 6 bases from J, leaving 12 bases between. CDR1 and CDR2 (germline): KGHSH, LQKENI.

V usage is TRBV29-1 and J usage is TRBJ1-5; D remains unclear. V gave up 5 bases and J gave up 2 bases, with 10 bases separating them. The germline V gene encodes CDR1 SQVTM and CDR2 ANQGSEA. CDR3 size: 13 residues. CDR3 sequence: CSVTNTGNQPQHF. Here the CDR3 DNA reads TGCAGCGTTACTAACACGGGCAATCAGCCCCAGCATTTT.

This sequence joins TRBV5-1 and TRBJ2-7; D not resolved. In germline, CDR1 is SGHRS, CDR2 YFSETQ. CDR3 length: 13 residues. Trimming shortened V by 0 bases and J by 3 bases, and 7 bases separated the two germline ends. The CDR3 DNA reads TGCGCCAGCAGCTTGGGTCCTCTCTACGAGCAGTACTTC. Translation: CASSLGPLYEQYF.

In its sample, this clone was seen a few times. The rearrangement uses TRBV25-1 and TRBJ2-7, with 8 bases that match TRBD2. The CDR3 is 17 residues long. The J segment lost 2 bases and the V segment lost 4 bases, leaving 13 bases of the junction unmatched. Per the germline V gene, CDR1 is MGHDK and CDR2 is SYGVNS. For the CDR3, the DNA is TGTGCCAGCAGTGCGTCAATCGCGGGAGGATTCCCCTACGAGCAGTACTTC. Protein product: CASSASIAGGFPYEQYF.

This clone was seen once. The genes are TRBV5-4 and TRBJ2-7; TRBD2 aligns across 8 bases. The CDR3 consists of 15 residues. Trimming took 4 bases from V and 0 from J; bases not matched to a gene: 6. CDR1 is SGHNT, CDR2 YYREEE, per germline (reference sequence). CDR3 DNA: TGTGCCAGCAGCCCGGAGGCGGGGGGCTCCTACGAGCAGTACTTC. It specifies CASSPEAGGSYEQYF.

This chain's CDR3 is CAIGPRQRGETQYF. The DNA for the CDR3 is TGTGCCATCGGACCGAGACAGCGGGGGGAGACCCAGTACTTC. The V and J genes are TRBV10-3 and TRBJ2-5, with TRBD2 identical over 8 bases. CDR1 ENHRY and CDR2 SYGVKD come from the germline V gene. The CDR3 is made up of 14 amino acids. J lost 5 bases, V lost 8 bases, and 10 bases had no gene match.

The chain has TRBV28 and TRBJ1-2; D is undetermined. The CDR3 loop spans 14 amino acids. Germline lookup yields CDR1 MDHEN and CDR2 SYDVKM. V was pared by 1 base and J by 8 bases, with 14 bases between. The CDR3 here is CASSLFRGFEGYTF. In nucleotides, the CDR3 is TGTGCCAGCAGTTTATTCCGGGGATTTGAAGGCTACACCTTC.